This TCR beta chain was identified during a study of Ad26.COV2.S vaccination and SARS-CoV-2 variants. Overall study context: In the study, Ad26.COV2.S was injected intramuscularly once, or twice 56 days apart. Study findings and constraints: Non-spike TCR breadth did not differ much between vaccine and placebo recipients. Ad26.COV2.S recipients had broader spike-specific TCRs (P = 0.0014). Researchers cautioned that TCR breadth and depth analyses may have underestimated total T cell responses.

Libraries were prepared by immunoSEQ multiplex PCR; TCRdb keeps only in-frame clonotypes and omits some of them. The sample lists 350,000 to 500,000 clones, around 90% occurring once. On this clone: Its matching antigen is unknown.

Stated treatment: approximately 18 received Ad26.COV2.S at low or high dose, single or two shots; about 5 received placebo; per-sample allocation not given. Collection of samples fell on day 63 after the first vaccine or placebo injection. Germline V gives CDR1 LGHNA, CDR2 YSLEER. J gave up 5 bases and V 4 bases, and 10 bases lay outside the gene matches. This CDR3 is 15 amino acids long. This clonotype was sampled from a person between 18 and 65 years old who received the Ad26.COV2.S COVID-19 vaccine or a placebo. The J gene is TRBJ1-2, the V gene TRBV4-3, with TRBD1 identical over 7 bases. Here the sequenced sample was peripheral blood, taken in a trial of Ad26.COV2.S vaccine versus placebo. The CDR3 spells CASSPSQGQRYGYTF. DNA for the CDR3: TGCGCCAGCAGCCCGTCACAGGGACAGCGATATGGCTACACCTTC.